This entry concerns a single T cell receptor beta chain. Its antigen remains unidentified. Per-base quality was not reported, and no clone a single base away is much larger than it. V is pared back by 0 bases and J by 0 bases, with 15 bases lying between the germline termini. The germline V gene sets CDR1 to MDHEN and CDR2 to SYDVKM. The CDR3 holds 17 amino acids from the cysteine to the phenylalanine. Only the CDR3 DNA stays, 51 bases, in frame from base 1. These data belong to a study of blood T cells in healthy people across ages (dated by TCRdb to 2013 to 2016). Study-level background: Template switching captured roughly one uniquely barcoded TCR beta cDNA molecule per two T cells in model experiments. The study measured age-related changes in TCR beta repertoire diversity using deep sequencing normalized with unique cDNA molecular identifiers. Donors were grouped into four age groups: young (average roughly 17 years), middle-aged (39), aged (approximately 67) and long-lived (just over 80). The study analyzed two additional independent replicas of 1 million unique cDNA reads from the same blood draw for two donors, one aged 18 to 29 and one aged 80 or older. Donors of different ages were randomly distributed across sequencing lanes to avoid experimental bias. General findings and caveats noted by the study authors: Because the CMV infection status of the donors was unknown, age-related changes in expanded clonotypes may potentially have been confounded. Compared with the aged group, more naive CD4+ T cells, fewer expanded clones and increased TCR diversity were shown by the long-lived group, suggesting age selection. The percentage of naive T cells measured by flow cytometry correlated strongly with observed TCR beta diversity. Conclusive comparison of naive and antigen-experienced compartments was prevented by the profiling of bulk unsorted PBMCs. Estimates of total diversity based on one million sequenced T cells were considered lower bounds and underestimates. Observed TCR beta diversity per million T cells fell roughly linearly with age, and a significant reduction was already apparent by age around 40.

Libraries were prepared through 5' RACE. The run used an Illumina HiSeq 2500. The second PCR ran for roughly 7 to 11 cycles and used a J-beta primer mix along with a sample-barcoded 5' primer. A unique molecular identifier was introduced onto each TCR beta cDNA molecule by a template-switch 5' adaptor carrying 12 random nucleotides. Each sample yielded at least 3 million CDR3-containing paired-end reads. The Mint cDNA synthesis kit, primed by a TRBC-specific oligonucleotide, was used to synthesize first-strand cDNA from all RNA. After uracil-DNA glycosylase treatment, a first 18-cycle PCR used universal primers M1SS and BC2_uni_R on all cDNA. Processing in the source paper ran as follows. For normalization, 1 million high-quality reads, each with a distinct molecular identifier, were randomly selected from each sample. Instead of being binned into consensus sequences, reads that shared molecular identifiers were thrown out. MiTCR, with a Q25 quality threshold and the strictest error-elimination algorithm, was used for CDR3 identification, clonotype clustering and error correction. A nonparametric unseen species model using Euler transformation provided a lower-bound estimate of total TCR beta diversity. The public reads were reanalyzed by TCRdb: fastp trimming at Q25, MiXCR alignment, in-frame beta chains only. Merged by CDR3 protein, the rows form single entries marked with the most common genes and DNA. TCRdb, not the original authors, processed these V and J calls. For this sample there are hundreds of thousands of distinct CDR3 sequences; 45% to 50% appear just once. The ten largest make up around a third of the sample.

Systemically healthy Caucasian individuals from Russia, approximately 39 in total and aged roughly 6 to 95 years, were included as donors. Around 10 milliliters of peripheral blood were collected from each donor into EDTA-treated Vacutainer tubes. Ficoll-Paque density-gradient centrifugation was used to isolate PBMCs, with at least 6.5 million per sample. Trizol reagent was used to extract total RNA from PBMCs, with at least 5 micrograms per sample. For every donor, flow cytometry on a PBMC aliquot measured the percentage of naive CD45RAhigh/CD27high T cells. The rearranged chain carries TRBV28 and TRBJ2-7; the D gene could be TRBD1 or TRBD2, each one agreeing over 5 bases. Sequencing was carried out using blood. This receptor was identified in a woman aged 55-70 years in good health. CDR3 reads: CASSLWGPSTSSYEQYF. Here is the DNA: TGTGCCAGCAGTTTATGGGGGCCTAGCACAAGCTCCTACGAGCAGTACTTC.